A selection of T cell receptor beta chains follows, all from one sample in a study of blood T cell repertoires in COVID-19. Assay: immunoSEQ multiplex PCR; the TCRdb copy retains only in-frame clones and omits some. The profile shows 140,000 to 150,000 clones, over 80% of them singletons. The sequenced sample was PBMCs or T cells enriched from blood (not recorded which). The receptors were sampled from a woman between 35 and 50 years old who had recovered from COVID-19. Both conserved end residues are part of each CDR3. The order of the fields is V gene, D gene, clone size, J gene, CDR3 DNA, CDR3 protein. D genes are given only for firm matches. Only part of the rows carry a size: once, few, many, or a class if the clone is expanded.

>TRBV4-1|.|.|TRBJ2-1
TGCGCCAGCAGCCAAATCCACGTGGTGCGGTCCAATGAGCAGTTCTTC
CASSQIHVVRSNEQFF
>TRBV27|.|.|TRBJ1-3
TGTGCCAGCAGTATAAGCGCTAAGGCTGGAAACACCATATATTTT
CASSISAKAGNTIYF
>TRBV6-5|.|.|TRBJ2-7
TGTGCCAGCGCCGGGGGGCGGAGGGAATCGGAGCAGTACTTC
CASAGGRRESEQYF
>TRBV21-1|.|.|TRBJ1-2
TGTGCCAGCAGCAAAGCGCTTCAGGGGCCCTATGGCTACACCTTC
CASSKALQGPYGYTF
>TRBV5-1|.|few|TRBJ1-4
TGCGCCAGCAGCATCGGAGACAGGCACAACAATGAAAAACTGTTTTTT
CASSIGDRHNNEKLFF
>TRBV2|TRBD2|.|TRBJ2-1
TGTGCCAGCAGGTGGACTAGCTCCTACAATGAGCAGTTCTTC
CASRWTSSYNEQFF
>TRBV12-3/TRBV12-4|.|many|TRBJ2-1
TGTGCCAGCAGTCGGACAGCCTACAATGAGCAGTTCTTC
CASSRTAYNEQFF
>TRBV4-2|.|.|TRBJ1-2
TGTGCCAGCAGCGGAGGGGACTACTATGGCTACACCTTC
CASSGGDYYGYTF
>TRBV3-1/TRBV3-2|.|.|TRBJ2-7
TGTGCCAGCAGCCAAGCCGCGGGGACAGAGGTCTCCTACGAGCAGTACTTC
CASSQAAGTEVSYEQYF
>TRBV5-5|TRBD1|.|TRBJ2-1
TGTGCCAGCAGCTTGGAGGGACAGCCTTACAATGAGCAGTTCTTC
CASSLEGQPYNEQFF
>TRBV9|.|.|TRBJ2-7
TGTGCCAGCAGCGTAGGGCAGGGGCTCTCCTACGAGCAGTACTTC
CASSVGQGLSYEQYF
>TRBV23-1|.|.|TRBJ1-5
TGCGCCAGCAGTCAACACAGGGCGGCCGTCTATAGCAATCAGCCCCAGCATTTT
CASSQHRAAVYSNQPQHF
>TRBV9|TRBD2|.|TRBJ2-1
TGTGCCAGCAGCGTAAGCGGGGGAGGGGGTGAGCAGTTCTTC
CASSVSGGGGEQFF
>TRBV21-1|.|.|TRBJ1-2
TGTGCCAGCAGCATTAAGGACAGCTATGGCTACACCTTC
CASSIKDSYGYTF
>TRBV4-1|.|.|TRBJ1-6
TGCGCCAGCAGCCAGAAGAATAGCTCCTATAATTCACCCCTCCACTTT
CASSQKNSSYNSPLHF
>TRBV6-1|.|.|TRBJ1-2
TGTGCCAGCAGTGAATGGGGCCCGACAGCGTTTGGACACTATGGCTACACCTTC
CASSEWGPTAFGHYGYTF
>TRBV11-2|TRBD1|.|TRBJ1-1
TGTGCCAGCAGATTAATGCGACAGGGCGCTGAAGCTTTCTTT
CASRLMRQGAEAFF
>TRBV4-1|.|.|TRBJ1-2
TGCGCCAGCAGCCAAGACACAGGATTCTATGGCTACACCTTC
CASSQDTGFYGYTF
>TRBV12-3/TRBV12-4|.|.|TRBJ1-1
TGTGCCAGCAGTTTACCCGGTAACACTGAAGCTTTCTTT
CASSLPGNTEAFF
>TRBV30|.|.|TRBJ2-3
TGTGCCTGGGGTCCTACCGCCGCCGTAGATACGCAGTATTTT
CAWGPTAAVDTQYF
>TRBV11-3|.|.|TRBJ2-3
TGTGCCAGCAGCTTATATCCCACAGATACGCAGTATTTT
CASSLYPTDTQYF
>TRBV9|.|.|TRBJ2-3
TGTGCCAGCAGCGTAGGCGGGAATACGCAGTATTTT
CASSVGGNTQYF
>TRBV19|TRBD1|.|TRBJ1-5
TGTGCCAGTAGTATGAGGGACAGGGTCTCGAATCAGCCCCAGCATTTT
CASSMRDRVSNQPQHF
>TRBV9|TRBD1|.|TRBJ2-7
TGTGCCAGCACCTACCGGGACAGAGTCTACGAGCAGTACTTC
CASTYRDRVYEQYF